These 14 T cell receptor beta chains were all obtained from the same sample, sequenced in a study of blood T cell repertoires in COVID-19. This table comes from immunoSEQ multiplex PCR, and its TCRdb copy is limited to in-frame clones, with some not included. Of more than 85,000 clones listed, 80% to 90% are singletons. Sequencing was done on a sample of peripheral blood. The receptors here all came from a human donor in a cohort sampled during active COVID-19.

The chain employs TRBV7-2 and TRBJ1-2, with 7 bases lining up with TRBD1. V was clipped by 5 bases and J by 6 bases; unmatched bases: 9. Germline CDR1 SGHTA, CDR2 FQGNSA. CDR3 length: 14 residues. In DNA form, the CDR3 reads TGTGCCAGCAGCCTCCTCGGCACAGGGGATGGCTACACCTTC. The encoded protein is CASSLLGTGDGYTF.

The chain recombines TRBV27 with TRBJ1-5; TRBD1 agrees at 7 bases. The V segment lost 5 bases and the J segment 0 bases; nucleotides outside the gene matches: 4. Germline CDR1 reads MNHEY; CDR2 reads SMNVEV (reference sequence). The CDR3 totals 15 residues. The CDR3 region has the DNA TGTGCCAGCAGTCAGGGGGTTTCTAGCAATCAGCCCCAGCATTTT. Translating it yields CASSQGVSSNQPQHF.

The chain has TRBV27 and TRBJ1-1, with 7 bases identical to TRBD1. This CDR3 is built from 14 residues. With V trimmed by 8 bases and J by 1 base, 7 bases remained unmatched. Looked up from germline, CDR1 is MNHEY and CDR2 is SMNVEV (reference sequence). This CDR3 reads CASRRTGQNTEAFF. The CDR3 DNA reads TGTGCCAGCCGCCGGACAGGACAGAACACTGAAGCTTTCTTT.

This rearrangement joins TRBV4-1 to TRBJ2-3, with D possibly being TRBD2 (6 bases). In germline, CDR1 is MGHRA, CDR2 YSYEKL. This CDR3 is built from 17 residues. V lost 0 bases, J lost 2 bases, and 15 bases lay in between. Written as DNA, the CDR3 is TGCGCCAGCAGCCAAGATCCGGACGGGGGATCCACAGATACGCAGTATTTT. Amino acids: CASSQDPDGGSTDTQYF.

The gene calls are TRBV28 and TRBJ2-7, with 8 nucleotides matching TRBD2. The CDR3 has 13 residues. The trim removed 4 bases at V and 2 bases at J, leaving 1 base unmatched. CDR1 and CDR2 (germline): MDHEN, SYDVKM. The CDR3 is CASSYGGAYEQYF. DNA of the CDR3: TGTGCCAGCAGTTACGGGGGGGCCTACGAGCAGTACTTC.

The chain couples TRBV10-3 to TRBJ2-1; possibly TRBD2 for D (5 bases). CDR1 and CDR2 (germline): ENHRY, SYGVKD. V lost 3 bases and J lost 6, with 15 bases in between. This CDR3 has 15 residues. CDR3 coding DNA: TGTGCCATCAGTGATACTACTAGTCAGGTCAATGAGCAGTTCTTC. Its protein product is CAISDTTSQVNEQFF.

The rearrangement joins TRBV21-1 to TRBJ2-7; the table calls TRBD1, which could not be checked here. TRBV21-1 is a pseudogene. The CDR3 sequence is 13 residues long. DNA of the CDR3: TGTGCCAGCGGGGGGACAGGGTTCTACGAGCAGTACTTC. Translated, it gives CASGGTGFYEQYF.

This chain joins TRBV4-1 and TRBJ1-2, with a possible D match to TRBD1 (5 bases). The germline CDR1 and CDR2 sequences are MGHRA and YSYEKL. The CDR3 spans 14 residues. V lost 0 bases to trimming and J lost 7 bases, with 12 bases between them. Here the CDR3 reads CASSQDPGVPGYTF. In DNA, the CDR3 is TGCGCCAGCAGCCAAGATCCGGGGGTTCCTGGCTACACCTTC.

The rearrangement links TRBV19 to TRBJ2-3; TRBD1 matches 12 bases. Trimming cost V 3 bases and J 8 bases; bases outside gene matches: 12. The length of the CDR3 is 17 residues. Per the germline V gene, CDR1 is LNHDA and CDR2 is SQIVND (reference sequence). The CDR3 DNA reads as TGTGCCAGTAGTATGGGTTGGGGACAGGGGGCCCCTGGTACGCAGTATTTT. Translation gives CASSMGWGQGAPGTQYF.

In DNA form, the CDR3 reads TGTGCCACCAGTGGCTCTCTGGGGGCGGACTATGGCTACACCTTC. Its protein product is CATSGSLGADYGYTF. The chain employs TRBV24-1 and TRBJ1-2, with D possibly being TRBD1 (6 bases). The CDR3 covers 15 residues. V dropped 5 bases and J dropped 3 bases, with 15 bases sitting between them. Germline assignment: CDR1 KGHDR and CDR2 SFDVKD.

The chain links TRBV4-1 to TRBJ1-1; TRBD1 matches at 8 bases. The CDR3 is 16 amino acids. Germline assignment: CDR1 MGHRA and CDR2 YSYEKL. Germline trimming cut 1 base from V and 1 base from J; bases unmatched to any gene: 5. CDR3 DNA sequence: TGCGCCAGCAGCCAAGGCCGGGACAGGCCGAACACTGAAGCTTTCTTT. Translation gives CASSQGRDRPNTEAFF.

This chain uses TRBV9 with TRBJ2-1; D is perhaps TRBD1 (6 bases). Deletions cut 5 bases from V and 8 bases from J, with 26 bases between. The CDR3 loop spans 17 amino acids. CDR1 is SGDLS, CDR2 YYNGEE, per germline. CDR3 DNA sequence: TGTGCCAGCAGTTCGGTGAGGGGACAACCCGGAGGCGATGAGCAGTTCTTC. Protein sequence: CASSSVRGQPGGDEQFF.

This sequence joins TRBV30 and TRBJ2-3, with TRBD1 matching 8 bases. The CDR3 is made up of 14 amino acids. Germline V CDR1 and CDR2: GTSNPN, SVGIG (reference sequence). J lost 1 base, V lost 5 bases, and 5 bases had no gene match. The CDR3 here is CAWGTGQGTDTQYF. As DNA, the CDR3 is TGTGCCTGGGGGACGGGACAGGGCACAGATACGCAGTATTTT.

The CDR3 sequence: CSVPNFLGTGGSYGYTF. The CDR3 nucleotides read TGCAGCGTTCCGAACTTCCTCGGGACAGGGGGAAGCTATGGCTACACCTTC. The V call is TRBV29-1, the J call TRBJ1-2; 11 bases map to TRBD1. After removal of 5 bases from V and 4 bases from J, the junction contained 15 bases not matched to a gene. This CDR3 is 17 amino acids long. Looked up from germline, CDR1 is SQVTM and CDR2 is ANQGSEA.